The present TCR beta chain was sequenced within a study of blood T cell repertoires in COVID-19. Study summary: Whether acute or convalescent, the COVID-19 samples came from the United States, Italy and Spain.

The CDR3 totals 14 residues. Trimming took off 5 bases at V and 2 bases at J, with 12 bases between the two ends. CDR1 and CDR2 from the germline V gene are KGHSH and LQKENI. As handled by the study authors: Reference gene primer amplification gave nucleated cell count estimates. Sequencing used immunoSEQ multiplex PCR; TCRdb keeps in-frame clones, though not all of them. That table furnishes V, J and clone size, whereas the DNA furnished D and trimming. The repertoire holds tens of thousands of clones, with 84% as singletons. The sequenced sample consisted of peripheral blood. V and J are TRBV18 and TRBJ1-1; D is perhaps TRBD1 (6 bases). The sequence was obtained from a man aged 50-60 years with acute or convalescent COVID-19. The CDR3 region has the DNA TGTGCCAGCTCAAGACAGGTCCAAAACACTGAAGCTTTCTTT. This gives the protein CASSRQVQNTEAFF.